This TCR beta chain derives from a study of T cell changes during pregnancy in multiple sclerosis. Germline V gene data show CDR1 as MNHEY and CDR2 as SVGAGI. The CDR3 is 16 amino acids. Trimming stripped 0 bases from V and 1 base from J, with 10 bases between. Some clones are missing from TCRdb's copy, which holds only in-frame ones; the method was immunoSEQ multiplex PCR. The sample contains about 68,000 clones, around nine tenths of which appear only once. The sample consisted of peripheral blood, taken in the third trimester of pregnancy. This TCR came from a female donor with multiple sclerosis, enrolled in a pregnancy study. The chain uses TRBV6-5 and TRBJ1-3, with D uncertain. The CDR3 loop is CASSYSNQASGNTIYF. Written as DNA, the CDR3 is TGTGCCAGCAGTTACTCGAACCAGGCGTCTGGAAACACCATATATTTT.